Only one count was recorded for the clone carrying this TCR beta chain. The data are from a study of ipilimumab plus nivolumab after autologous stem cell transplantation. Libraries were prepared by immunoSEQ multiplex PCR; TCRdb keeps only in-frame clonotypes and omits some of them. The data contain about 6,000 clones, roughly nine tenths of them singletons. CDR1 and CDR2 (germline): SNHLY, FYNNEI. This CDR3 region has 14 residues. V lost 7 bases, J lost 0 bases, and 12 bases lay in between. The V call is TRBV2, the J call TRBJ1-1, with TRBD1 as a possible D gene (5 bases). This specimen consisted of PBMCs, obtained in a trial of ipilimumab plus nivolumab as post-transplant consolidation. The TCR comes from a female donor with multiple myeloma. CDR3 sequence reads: CASTLLDMNTEAFF. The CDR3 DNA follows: TGTGCCAGCACCCTATTGGACATGAACACTGAAGCTTTCTTT. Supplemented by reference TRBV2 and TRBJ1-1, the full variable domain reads EPEVTQTPSHQVTQMGQEVILRCVPISNHLYFYWYRQILGQKVEFLVSFYNNEISEKSEIFDDQFSVERPDGSNFTLKIRSTKLEDSAMYFCASTLLDMNTEAFFGQGTRLTVV.